Following are 4 T cell receptor beta chains from one sample sequenced in a study of blood T cells in healthy people across ages. It was with a sample-barcoded 5' primer and a J-beta primer mix that a second PCR of roughly 7 to 12 cycles was run. TCRdb re-called the 5' RACE reads through MiXCR, storing one row per CDR3 protein. The sample carries about a million distinct CDR3 sequences, around two fifths recorded once. Sequenced material: blood. These receptors came from a man in his late teens or twenties in good health.

The chain uses TRBV20-1 and TRBJ1-1; 7 nucleotides agree with TRBD1. This CDR3 region has 13 residues. Trimming removed 4 bases from V and 2 bases from J; junction bases left unmatched: 4. CDR1 is DFQATT and CDR2 is SNEGSKA in the germline V gene (reference sequence). CDR3 DNA sequence: TGCAGTGCTATACGGGACAGTAACACTGAAGCTTTCTTT. It translates to CSAIRDSNTEAFF.

The rearrangement links TRBV29-1 to TRBJ2-5; D is unresolved. Germline lookup yields CDR1 SQVTM and CDR2 ANQGSEA. V lost 3 bases to trimming and J lost 0 bases, with 8 bases between them. CDR3 length: 13 residues. The CDR3 here is CSVEWKDQETQYF. CDR3 nucleotide sequence: TGCAGCGTTGAGTGGAAGGACCAAGAGACCCAGTACTTC.

This clonotype was seen more than once but under ten times. The chain links TRBV4-1 to TRBJ2-5; D is perhaps TRBD1 (6 bases). V was cut by 0 bases and J by 1 base, with 15 bases left in between. Germline V CDR1 and CDR2: MGHRA, YSYEKL. The length of the CDR3 is 17 residues. CDR3 sequence reads: CASSQDFDGQFQETQYF. In DNA form, the CDR3 reads TGCGCCAGCAGCCAAGATTTCGACGGACAGTTCCAAGAGACCCAGTACTTC.

This clonotype has more than one count but fewer than ten. V is TRBV27 and J is TRBJ2-1, with D perhaps matching TRBD2 (6 bases). The CDR3 has 15 residues. Germline V gives CDR1 MNHEY, CDR2 SMNVEV (reference sequence). The V end lost 2 bases, the J end lost 7 bases, and 15 bases lay between the germline ends. CDR3 DNA: TGTGCCAGCAGTTTAGGTCTGGGGGGATATAATGAGCAGTTCTTC. Translation gives CASSLGLGGYNEQFF.